This T cell receptor (beta chain) stems from a study of T cells in Graves' hyperthyroidism and ophthalmopathy. The wider study: Upon initial diagnosis and before any treatment, peripheral blood was collected.

PBMCs came from around 10 ml fresh peripheral blood. This clonotype was observed a handful of times. The CDR3 spans 15 residues. CDR1 is KGHDR, CDR2 SFDVKD, per germline. The V gene end was trimmed by 2 bases and the J gene end by 7 bases; junction bases not matched to a gene: 5. TCR beta CDR3 regions were amplified from RNA. Using the HTBI primer set, a first-round RT-PCR was run on the TCR CDR3. TCRdb re-called the multiplex PCR reads with MiXCR, one entry per CDR3 protein. The sample consists of about 560,000 distinct CDR3 sequences, 16% of them appearing once. This TCR derives from a young woman with Graves' hyperthyroidism. The sample taken for sequencing was blood. The chain carries TRBV24-1 and TRBJ2-2; TRBD2 matches at 8 bases. CDR3 nucleotide sequence: TGTGCCACCAGTGATTCCGGGGGGGATGGCGGGGAGCTGTTTTTT. Amino acid sequence: CATSDSGGDGGELFF.